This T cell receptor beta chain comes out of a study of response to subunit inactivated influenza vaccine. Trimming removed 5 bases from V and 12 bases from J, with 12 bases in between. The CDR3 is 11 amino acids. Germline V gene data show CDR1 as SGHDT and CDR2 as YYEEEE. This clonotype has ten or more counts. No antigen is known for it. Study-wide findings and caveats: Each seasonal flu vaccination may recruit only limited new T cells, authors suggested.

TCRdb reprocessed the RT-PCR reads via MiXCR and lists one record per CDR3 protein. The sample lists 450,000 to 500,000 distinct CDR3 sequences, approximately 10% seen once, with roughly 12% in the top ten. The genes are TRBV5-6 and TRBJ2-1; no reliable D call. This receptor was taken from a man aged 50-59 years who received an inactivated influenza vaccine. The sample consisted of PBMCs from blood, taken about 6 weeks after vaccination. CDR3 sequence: CASRKSGAQFF. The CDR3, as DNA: TGTGCCAGCAGGAAGTCAGGTGCGCAGTTCTTC.